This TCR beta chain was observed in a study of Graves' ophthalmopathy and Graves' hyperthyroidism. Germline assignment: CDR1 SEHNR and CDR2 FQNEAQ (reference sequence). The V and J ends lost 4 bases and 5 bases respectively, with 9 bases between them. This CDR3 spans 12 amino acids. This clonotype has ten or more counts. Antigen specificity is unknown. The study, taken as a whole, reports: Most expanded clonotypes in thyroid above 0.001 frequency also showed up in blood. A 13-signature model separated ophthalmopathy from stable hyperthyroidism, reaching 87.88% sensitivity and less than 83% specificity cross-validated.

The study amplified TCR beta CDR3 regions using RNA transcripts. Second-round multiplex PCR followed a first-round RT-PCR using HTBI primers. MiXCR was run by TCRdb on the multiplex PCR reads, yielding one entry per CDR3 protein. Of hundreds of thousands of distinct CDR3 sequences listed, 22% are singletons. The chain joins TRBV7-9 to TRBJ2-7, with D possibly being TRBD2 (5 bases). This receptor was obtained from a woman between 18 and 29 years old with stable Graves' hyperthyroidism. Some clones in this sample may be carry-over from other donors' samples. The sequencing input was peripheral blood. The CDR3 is CASSSDYHEQYF. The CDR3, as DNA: TGTGCCAGCAGCTCCGACTATCACGAGCAGTACTTC.